This T cell receptor (beta chain) was documented in a study of T cell responses to AZD1222 COVID-19 vaccine. Sequencing was performed with immunoSEQ multiplex PCR; in TCRdb, only in-frame clones are kept and a portion is missing. The sample carries roughly 150,000 clones, about 90% recorded once. Trimming pared 5 bases from V and 11 bases from J, leaving 12 bases between. This CDR3 contains 12 residues. Germline CDR1 is PRHDT and CDR2 is FYEKMQ (reference sequence). This specimen was peripheral blood, taken 28 days after the second AZD1222 dose. The chain links TRBV13 to TRBJ1-4; D uncertain. This TCR derives from an adult who received the AZD1222 COVID-19 vaccine. CDR3 region: CASSQDRLKLFF. The CDR3 nucleotides are TGTGCCAGCAGCCAGGACCGACTTAAACTGTTTTTT.